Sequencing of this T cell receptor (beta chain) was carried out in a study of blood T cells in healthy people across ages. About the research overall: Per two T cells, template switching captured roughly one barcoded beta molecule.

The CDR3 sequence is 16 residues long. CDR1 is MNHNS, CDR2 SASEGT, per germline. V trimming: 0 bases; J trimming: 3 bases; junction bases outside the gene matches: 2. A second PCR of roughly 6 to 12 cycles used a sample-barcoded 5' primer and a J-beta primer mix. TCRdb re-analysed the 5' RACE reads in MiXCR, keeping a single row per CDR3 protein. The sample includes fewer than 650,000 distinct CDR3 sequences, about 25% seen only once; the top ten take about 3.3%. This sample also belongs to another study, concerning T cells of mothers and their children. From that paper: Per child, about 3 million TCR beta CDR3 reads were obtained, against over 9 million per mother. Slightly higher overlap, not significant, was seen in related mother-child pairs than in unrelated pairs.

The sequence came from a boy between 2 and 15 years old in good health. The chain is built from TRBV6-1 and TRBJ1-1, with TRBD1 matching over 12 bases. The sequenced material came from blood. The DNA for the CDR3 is TGTGCCAGCAGTGAAGCGGGACAGGGGGCTTACACTGAAGCTTTCTTT. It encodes CASSEAGQGAYTEAFF.